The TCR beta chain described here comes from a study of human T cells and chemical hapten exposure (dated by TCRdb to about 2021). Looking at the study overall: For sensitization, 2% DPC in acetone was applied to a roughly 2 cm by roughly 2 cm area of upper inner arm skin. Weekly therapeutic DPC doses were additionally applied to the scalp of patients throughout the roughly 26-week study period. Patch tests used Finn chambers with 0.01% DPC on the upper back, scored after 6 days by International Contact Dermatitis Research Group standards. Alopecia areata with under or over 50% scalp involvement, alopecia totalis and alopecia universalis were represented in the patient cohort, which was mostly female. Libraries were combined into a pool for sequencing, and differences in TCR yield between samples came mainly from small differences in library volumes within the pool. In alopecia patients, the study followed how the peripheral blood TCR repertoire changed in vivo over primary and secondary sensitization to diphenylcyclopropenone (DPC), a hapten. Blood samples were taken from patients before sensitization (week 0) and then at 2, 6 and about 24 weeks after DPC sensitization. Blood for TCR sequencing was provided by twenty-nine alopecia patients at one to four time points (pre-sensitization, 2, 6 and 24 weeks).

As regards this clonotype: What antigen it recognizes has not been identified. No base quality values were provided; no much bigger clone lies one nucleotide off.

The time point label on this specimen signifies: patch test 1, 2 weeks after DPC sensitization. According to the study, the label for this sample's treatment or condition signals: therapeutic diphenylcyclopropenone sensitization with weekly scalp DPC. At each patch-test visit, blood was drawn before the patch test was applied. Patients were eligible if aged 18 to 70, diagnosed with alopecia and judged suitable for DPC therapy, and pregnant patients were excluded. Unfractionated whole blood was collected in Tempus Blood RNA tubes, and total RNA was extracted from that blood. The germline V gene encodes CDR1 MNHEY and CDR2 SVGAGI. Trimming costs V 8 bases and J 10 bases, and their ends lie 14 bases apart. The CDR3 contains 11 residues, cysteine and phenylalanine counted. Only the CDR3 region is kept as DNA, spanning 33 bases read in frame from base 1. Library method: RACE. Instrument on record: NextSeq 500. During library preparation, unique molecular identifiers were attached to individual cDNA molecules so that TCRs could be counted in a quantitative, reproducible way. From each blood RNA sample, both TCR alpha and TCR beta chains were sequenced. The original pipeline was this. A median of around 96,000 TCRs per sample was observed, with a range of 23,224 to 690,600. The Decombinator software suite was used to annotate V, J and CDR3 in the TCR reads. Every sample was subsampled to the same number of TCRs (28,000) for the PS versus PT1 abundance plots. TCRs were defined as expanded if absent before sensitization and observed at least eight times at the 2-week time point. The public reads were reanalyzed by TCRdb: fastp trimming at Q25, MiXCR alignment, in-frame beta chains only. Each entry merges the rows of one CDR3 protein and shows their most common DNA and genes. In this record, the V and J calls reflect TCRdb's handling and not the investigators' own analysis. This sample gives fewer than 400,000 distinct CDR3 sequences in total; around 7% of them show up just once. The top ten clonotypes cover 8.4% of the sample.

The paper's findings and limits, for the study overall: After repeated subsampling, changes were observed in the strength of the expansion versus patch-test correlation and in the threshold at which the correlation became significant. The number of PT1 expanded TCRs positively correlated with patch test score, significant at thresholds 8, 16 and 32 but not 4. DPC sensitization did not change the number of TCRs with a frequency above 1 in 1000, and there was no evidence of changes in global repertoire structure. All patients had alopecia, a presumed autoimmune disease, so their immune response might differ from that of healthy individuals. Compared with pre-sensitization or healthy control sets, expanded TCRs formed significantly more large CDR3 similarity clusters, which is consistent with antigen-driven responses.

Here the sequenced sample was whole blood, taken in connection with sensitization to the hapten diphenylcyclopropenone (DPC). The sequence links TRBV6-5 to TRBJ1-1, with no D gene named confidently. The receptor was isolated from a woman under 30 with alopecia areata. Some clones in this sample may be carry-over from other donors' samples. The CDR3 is CASFTGYRAFF. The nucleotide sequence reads TGTGCCAGCTTTACGGGGTATCGAGCTTTCTTT.